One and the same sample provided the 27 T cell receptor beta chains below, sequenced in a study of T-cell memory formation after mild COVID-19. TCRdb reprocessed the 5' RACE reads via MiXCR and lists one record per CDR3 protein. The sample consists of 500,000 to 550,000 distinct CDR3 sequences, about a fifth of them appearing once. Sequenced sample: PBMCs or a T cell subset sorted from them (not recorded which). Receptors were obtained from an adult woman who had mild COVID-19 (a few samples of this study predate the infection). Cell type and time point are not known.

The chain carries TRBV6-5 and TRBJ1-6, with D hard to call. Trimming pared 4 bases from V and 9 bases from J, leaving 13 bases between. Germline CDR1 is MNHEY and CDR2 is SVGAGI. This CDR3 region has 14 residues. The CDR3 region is CASSFLQMSSPLHF. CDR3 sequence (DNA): TGTGCCAGCAGTTTCTTACAGATGAGTTCACCCCTCCACTTT.

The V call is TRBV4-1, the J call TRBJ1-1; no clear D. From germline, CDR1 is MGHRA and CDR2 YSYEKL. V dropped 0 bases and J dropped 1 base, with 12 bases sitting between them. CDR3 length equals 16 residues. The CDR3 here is CASSQEKGRTNTEAFF. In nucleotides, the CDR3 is TGCGCCAGCAGCCAAGAGAAAGGCAGGACGAACACTGAAGCTTTCTTT.

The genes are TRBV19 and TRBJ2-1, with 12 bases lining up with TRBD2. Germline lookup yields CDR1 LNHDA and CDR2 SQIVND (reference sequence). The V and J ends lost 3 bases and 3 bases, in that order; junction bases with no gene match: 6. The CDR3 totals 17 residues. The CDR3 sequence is CASSIRLAGGLYNEQFF. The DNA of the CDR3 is TGTGCCAGTAGTATCAGGCTAGCGGGAGGGCTCTACAATGAGCAGTTCTTC.

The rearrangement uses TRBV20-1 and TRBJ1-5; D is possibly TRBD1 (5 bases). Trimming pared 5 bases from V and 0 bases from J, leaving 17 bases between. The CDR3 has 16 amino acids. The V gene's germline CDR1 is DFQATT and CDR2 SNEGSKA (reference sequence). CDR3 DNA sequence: TGCAGTGCTTACGGGGGGGAGGGTAATAGCAATCAGCCCCAGCATTTT. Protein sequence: CSAYGGEGNSNQPQHF.

Here the CDR3 DNA reads TGTGCCAGCAGTCCATGGGGGTCTGGTGGAGCTTTCTTT. The encoded protein is CASSPWGSGGAFF. The chain carries TRBV12-3 or TRBV12-4 and TRBJ1-1; maybe TRBD1 (5 bases). V gave up 5 bases and J gave up 10 bases, with 17 bases separating them. This CDR3 region has 13 residues.

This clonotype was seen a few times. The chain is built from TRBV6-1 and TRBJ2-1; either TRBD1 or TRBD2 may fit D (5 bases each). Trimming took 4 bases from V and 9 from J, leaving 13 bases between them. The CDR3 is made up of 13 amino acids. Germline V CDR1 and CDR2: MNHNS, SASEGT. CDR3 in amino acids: CASSGSGTFEQFF. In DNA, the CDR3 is TGTGCCAGCAGTGGTTCCGGGACCTTTGAGCAGTTCTTC.

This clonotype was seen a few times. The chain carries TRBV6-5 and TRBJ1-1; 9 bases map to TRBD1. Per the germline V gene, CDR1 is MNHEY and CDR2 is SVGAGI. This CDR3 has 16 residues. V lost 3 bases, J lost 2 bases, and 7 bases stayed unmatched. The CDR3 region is CASSYLRTGVNTEAFF. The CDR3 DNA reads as TGTGCCAGCAGTTATCTACGGACAGGGGTAAACACTGAAGCTTTCTTT.

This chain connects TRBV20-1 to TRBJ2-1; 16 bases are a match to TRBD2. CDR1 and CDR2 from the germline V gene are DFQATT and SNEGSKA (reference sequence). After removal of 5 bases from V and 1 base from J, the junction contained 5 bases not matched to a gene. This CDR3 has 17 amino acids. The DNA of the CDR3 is TGCAGTGCTCCCGGGACTAGCGGGGGGGCGTCCTACAATGAGCAGTTCTTC. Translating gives CSAPGTSGGASYNEQFF.

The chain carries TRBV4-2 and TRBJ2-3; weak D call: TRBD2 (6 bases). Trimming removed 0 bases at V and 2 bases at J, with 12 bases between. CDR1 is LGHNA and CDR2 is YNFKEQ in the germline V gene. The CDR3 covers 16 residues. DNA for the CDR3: TGTGCCAGCAGCCAAGAAGCGGAGGGGCTCACAGATACGCAGTATTTT. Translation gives CASSQEAEGLTDTQYF.

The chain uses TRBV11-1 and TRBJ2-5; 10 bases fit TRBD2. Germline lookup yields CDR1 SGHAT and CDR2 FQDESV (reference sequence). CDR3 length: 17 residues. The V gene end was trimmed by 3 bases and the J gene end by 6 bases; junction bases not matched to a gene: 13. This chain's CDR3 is CASSFASGRAGLKTQYF. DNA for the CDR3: TGTGCCAGCAGCTTTGCAAGCGGGAGGGCCGGATTAAAGACCCAGTACTTC.

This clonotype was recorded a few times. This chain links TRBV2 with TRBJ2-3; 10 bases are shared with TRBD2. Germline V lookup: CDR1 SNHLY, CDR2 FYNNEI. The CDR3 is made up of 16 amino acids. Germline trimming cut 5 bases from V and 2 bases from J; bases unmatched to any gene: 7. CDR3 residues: CASSSSGTSDTDTQYF. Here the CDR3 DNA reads TGTGCCAGCAGTTCCTCCGGGACTAGCGACACAGATACGCAGTATTTT. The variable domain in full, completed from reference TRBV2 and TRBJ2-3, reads EPEVTQTPSHQVTQMGQEVILRCVPISNHLYFYWYRQILGQKVEFLVSFYNNEISEKSEIFDDQFSVERPDGSNFTLKIRSTKLEDSAMYFCASSSSGTSDTDTQYFGPGTRLTVL.

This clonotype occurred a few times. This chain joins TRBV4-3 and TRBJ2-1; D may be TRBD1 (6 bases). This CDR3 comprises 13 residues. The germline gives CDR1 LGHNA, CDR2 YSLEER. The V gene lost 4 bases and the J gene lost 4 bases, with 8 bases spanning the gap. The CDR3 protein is CASSRTAYNEQFF. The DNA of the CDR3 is TGCGCCAGCAGCCGGACAGCGTACAATGAGCAGTTCTTC.

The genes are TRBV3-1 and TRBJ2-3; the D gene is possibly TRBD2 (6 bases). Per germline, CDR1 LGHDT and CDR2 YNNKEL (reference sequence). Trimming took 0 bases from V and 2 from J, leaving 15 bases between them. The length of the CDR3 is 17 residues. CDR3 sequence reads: CASSQDIGGRPTDTQYF. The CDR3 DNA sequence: TGTGCCAGCAGCCAAGATATCGGGGGACGTCCCACAGATACGCAGTATTTT.

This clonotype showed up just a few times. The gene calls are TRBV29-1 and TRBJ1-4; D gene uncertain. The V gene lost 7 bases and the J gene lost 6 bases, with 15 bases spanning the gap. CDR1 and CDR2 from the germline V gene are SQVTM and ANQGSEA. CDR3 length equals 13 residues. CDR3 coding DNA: TGCAGCGCCCACCGAGGATCATATGAAAAACTGTTTTTT. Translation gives CSAHRGSYEKLFF.

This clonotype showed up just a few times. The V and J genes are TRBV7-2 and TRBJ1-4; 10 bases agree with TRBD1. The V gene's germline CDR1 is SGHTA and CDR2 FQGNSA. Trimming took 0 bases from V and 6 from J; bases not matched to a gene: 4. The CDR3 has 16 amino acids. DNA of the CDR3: TGTGCCAGCAGCTTAGCCCTGACAGGGGGCGATGAAAAACTGTTTTTT. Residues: CASSLALTGGDEKLFF.

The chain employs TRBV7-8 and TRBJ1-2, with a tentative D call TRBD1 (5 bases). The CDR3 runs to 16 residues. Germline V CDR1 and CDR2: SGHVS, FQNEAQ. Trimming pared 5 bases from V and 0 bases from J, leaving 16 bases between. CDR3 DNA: TGTGCCAGCAGCCGAGGGGTGTCCGGGGCTAACTATGGCTACACCTTC. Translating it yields CASSRGVSGANYGYTF.

Written as DNA, the CDR3 is TGTGCCAGCAGCATCACAGGGGTGGTCTACGAGCAGTACTTC. Its protein product is CASSITGVVYEQYF. V and J are TRBV7-9 and TRBJ2-7; TRBD1 matches at 7 bases. Unmatched junction bases numbered 7, after V lost 5 bases and J lost 3 bases. The CDR3 covers 14 residues. The germline gives CDR1 SEHNR, CDR2 FQNEAQ (reference sequence).

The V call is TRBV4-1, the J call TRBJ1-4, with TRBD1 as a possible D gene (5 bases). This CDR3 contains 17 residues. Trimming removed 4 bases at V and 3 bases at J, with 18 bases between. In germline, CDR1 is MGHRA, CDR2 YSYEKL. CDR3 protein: CASSRAGIVRANEKLFF. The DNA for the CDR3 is TGCGCCAGCAGCCGGGCAGGGATTGTTCGGGCTAATGAAAAACTGTTTTTT.

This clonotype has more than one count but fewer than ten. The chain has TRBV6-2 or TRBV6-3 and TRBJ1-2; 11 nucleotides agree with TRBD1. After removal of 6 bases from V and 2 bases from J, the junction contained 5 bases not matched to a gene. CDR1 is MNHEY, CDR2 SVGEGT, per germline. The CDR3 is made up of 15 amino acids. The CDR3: CASRPGTGGNYGYTF. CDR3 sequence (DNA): TGTGCCAGCAGACCGGGGACAGGGGGAAACTATGGCTACACCTTC.

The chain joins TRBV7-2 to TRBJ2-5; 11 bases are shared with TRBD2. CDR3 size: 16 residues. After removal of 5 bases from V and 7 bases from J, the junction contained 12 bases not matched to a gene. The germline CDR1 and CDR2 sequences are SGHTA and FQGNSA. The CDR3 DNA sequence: TGTGCCAGCAGCGCAGCAAAGGTGACTAGCGGGATGACCCAGTACTTC. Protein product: CASSAAKVTSGMTQYF. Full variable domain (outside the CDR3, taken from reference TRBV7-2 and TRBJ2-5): GAGVSQSPSNKVTEKGKDVELRCDPISGHTALYWYRQSLGQGLEFLIYFQGNSAPDKSGLPSDRFSAERTGGSVSTLTIQRTQQEDSAVYLCASSAAKVTSGMTQYFGPGTRLLVL.

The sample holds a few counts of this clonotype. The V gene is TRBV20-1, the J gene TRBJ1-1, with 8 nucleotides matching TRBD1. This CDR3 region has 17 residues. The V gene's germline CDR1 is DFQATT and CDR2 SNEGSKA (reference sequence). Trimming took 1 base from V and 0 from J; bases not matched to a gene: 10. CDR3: CSARAAYRTGLNTEAFF. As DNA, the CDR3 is TGCAGTGCTAGAGCCGCCTATAGGACAGGGCTGAACACTGAAGCTTTCTTT.

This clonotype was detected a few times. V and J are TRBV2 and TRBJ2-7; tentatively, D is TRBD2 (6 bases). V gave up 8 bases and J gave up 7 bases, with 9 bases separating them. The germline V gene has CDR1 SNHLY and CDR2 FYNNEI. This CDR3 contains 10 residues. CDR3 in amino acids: CASARGEQYF. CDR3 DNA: TGTGCCAGCGCTCGGGGGGAGCAGTACTTC.

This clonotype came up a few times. The CDR3 DNA sequence: TGTGCCAGCAGCTTAGAGGCAGGCCTCTACGAGCAGTACTTC. Translation gives CASSLEAGLYEQYF. The chain links TRBV7-9 to TRBJ2-7, with unresolved D. V lost 1 base and J 3 bases, leaving 10 bases between the germline ends. The CDR3 runs 14 residues. The germline gives CDR1 SEHNR, CDR2 FQNEAQ (reference sequence).

The CDR3, as DNA: TGTGCCAGCAGCTTAGCGGGCGGGAGCAGTCTAACCGGGGAGCTGTTTTTT. Translated: CASSLAGGSSLTGELFF. The chain links TRBV7-8 to TRBJ2-2; 7 bases map to TRBD2. CDR3 size: 17 residues. J lost 5 bases, V lost 0 bases, and 9 bases had no gene match. Germline V gene lookup returns CDR1 SGHVS and CDR2 FQNEAQ.

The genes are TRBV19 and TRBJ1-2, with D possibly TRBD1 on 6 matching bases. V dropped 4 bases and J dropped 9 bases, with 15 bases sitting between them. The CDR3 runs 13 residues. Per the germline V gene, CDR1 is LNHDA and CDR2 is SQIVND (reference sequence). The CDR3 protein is CASSTGTPSSYTF. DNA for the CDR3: TGTGCCAGTAGTACCGGGACACCTAGTAGCTACACCTTC.

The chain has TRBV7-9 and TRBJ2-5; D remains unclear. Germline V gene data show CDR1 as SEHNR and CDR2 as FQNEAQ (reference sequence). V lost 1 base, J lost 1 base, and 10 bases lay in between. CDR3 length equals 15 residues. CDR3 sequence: CASSLGDFSQETQYF. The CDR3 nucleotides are TGTGCCAGCAGCTTAGGGGATTTCTCCCAAGAGACCCAGTACTTC.

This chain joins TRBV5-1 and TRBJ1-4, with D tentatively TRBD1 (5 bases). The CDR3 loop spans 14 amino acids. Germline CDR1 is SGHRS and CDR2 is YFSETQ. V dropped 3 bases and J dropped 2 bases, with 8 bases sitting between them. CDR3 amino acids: CASSYSGTNEKLFF. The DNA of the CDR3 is TGCGCCAGCAGCTATTCAGGGACTAATGAAAAACTGTTTTTT.